A few counts support the clone carrying this T cell receptor (beta chain). Antigen specificity is unknown. The sample originates from a study of response to subunit inactivated influenza vaccine. Using its own MiXCR run on the RT-PCR reads, TCRdb lists one record per CDR3 protein. The sample yields hundreds of thousands of distinct CDR3 sequences, roughly 9.7% seen once. Study-wide points: Authors suggested each seasonal influenza vaccination recruits few new T cells.

The CDR3 extends over 14 amino acids. V lost 3 bases and J 7 bases, leaving 15 bases between the germline ends. This sample comprised PBMCs from blood, obtained about 40 days after vaccination. This sequence was found in a man aged 45-65 years who received an inactivated influenza vaccine. The V call is TRBV12-3 or TRBV12-4, the J call TRBJ1-1; D unresolved. CDR3 loop: CASSFETWKSEAFF. DNA of the CDR3: TGTGCCAGCAGTTTCGAGACGTGGAAAAGTGAAGCTTTCTTT.